Listed below are T cell receptor beta chains from one sample, sequenced in a study of blood T cell repertoires in COVID-19. Measured with immunoSEQ multiplex PCR; TCRdb has only the in-frame clones, and not every one. This sample has 240,000 or so clones, with roughly 86% found just once. The specimen sequenced was PBMCs or T cells enriched from blood (not recorded which). Receptor source: a woman aged 45 to 65 who had recovered from COVID-19. Each CDR3 is given with its conserved first and last residue. D genes are given only for firm matches. Clone size is not always given. Where it is, it says once, few, many or a class for expanded clones.

>.|TRBV5-1|TRBJ1-6|TRBD1
CASSLTGENSTLHF
TGCGCCAGCAGCTTAACAGGGGAAAATTCAACCCTCCACTTT
>few|TRBV28|TRBJ1-4|.
CASSLGGKGGEKLFF
TGTGCCAGCAGTTTAGGAGGCAAGGGAGGAGAAAAACTGTTTTTT
>.|TRBV7-2|TRBJ2-3|TRBD2
CASSLDPGLAGASTDTQYF
TGTGCCAGCAGCTTAGATCCGGGACTAGCGGGGGCGAGCACAGATACGCAGTATTTT
>once|TRBV21-1|TRBJ1-5|.
CASTTISPTDRGNQPQHF
TGTGCCAGCACCACAATTTCCCCGACCGACAGGGGCAATCAGCCCCAGCATTTT
>.|TRBV7-7|TRBJ2-2|TRBD1
CASSSGTGVNTGELFF
TGTGCTAGCAGCTCCGGGACAGGGGTGAACACCGGGGAGCTGTTTTTT
>.|TRBV4-2|TRBJ2-2|.
CASSQEYSGNTGELFF
TGTGCCAGCAGCCAAGAATACAGCGGAAACACCGGGGAGCTGTTTTTT
>once|TRBV11-2|TRBJ2-2|TRBD1
CASSLAPMTGYGGELFF
TGTGCCAGCAGCTTAGCCCCTATGACAGGGTACGGCGGGGAGCTGTTTTTT
>.|TRBV10-1|TRBJ2-7|TRBD2
CASSRLAGYEQYF
TGCGCCAGCAGTCGGTTAGCGGGTTACGAGCAGTACTTC
>.|TRBV7-8|TRBJ1-3|.
CASSTGRERRSGNTIYF
TGTGCCAGCAGCACCGGGAGAGAAAGAAGGTCTGGAAACACCATATATTTT
>.|TRBV21-1|TRBJ2-6|.
CASSKPDSGANVLTF
TGTGCCAGCAGCAAGCCAGACTCTGGGGCCAACGTCCTGACTTTC
>.|TRBV7-9|TRBJ2-5|.
CASSLAGGETQYF
TGTGCCAGCAGCTTAGCAGGAGGGGAGACCCAGTACTTC
>.|TRBV6-5|TRBJ1-4|.
CASSYSTGTQNEKLFF
TGTGCCAGCAGTTACTCCACCGGGACTCAGAATGAAAAACTGTTTTTT
>once|TRBV9|TRBJ2-5|.
CASSVAQGRETQYF
TGTGCCAGCAGCGTGGCCCAGGGCCGTGAGACCCAGTACTTC
>once|TRBV11-2|TRBJ2-5|.
CASSLNAGLQETQYF
TGTGCCAGCAGCTTAAATGCCGGGTTACAAGAGACCCAGTACTTC
>.|TRBV11-2|TRBJ2-3|TRBD2
CASSFSGVVLDTQYF
TGTGCCAGCAGCTTCAGCGGGGTAGTATTAGATACGCAGTATTTT